The entry below gives a single T cell receptor (beta chain) sequence along with its context. The antigen remains undetermined. Every TCR beta cDNA library bore unique molecular identifiers. TCRdb re-derived calls from the PCR reads in MiXCR, one entry per CDR3 protein. The table includes roughly 800,000 distinct CDR3 sequences, around 50% detected once. The sample is drawn from a study of post-analysis software for immune sequencing data. Overall study results and limits: Compared against controls, patients with multiple sclerosis displayed significantly lower normalized Chao1 diversity. Pronounced co-clustering by F measure was evident among identically batched samples.

Sequencing was done on a sample of blood. This clonotype originated in a girl between 5 and 17 years old with multiple sclerosis.

CDR3 coding DNA: TGCGCCAGCAGCTTGGGACGTCTTGCCTACGAGCAGTACTTC. Its translation: CASSLGRLAYEQYF. The chain is built from TRBV5-1 and TRBJ2-7; D is uncertain. V was pared by 0 bases and J by 2 bases, with 9 bases between. Germline CDR1 is SGHRS and CDR2 is YFSETQ. The CDR3 covers 14 residues.